These T cell receptor beta chains were read from a single sample in a study of T and B cells in COVID-19 patients. TCRdb processed the multiplex PCR reads anew with MiXCR; each CDR3 protein has one entry. The sample consists of under 9,500 distinct CDR3 sequences, 25% to 35% of them appearing once. The sample consisted of blood. These receptors were collected from a human donor who had recovered from COVID-19. The CDR3 runs from the conserved cysteine through the conserved F or W. The D gene is left open where the match is weak. The size entry is marked missing in some rows and otherwise reads once, few, many or a size class.

size	V	J	D	DNA	CDR3
medium-sized	TRBV18	TRBJ2-1	.	TGTGCCAGCTCCCCAGGAGAGTACAATGAGCAGTTCTTC	CASSPGEYNEQFF
medium-sized	TRBV12-3/TRBV12-4	TRBJ2-6	.	TGTGCCAGCAGTTTTAGAGTAAGTGGGGCCTCTGGGGCCAACGTCCTGACTTTC	CASSFRVSGASGANVLTF
many	TRBV6-6	TRBJ1-6	TRBD1	TGTGCCAGCAGTGGACAGGGGAATTCACCCCTCCACTTT	CASSGQGNSPLHF
.	TRBV6-1	TRBJ1-2	.	TGTGCCAGCAGTGAGGCCCAGCGGGGCTACACCTTC	CASSEAQRGYTF
medium-sized	TRBV19	TRBJ2-1	.	TGTGCCAGTAGTCTACAGGGAGACGCTGAGCAGTTCTTC	CASSLQGDAEQFF
many	TRBV27	TRBJ2-5	.	TGTGCCAGCAGTTTACGCGGGGTCCCGGGAGAGACCCAGTACTTC	CASSLRGVPGETQYF
.	TRBV7-9	TRBJ2-5	TRBD2	TGTGCCAGCAGCTTAGACTGGCGGGGGGGAGGTGAGACCCAGTACTTC	CASSLDWRGGGETQYF
many	TRBV12-3/TRBV12-4	TRBJ1-2	.	TGTGCCAGCAGTCTCACAACCCTTGGATTCGGCTACACCTTC	CASSLTTLGFGYTF
medium-sized	TRBV19	TRBJ1-1	.	TGTGCCAGTAGTATAAGGCAAGGAGGGCAACGGGGAGCTTTCTTT	CASSIRQGGQRGAFF
.	TRBV7-4	TRBJ2-7	TRBD2	TGTGCCAGCAGCTTTAGCGGGTTTTACGAGCAGTACTTC	CASSFSGFYEQYF
medium-sized	TRBV29-1	TRBJ1-6	.	TGCAGCGTTGCCCAAGGCTATAATTCACCCCTCCACTTT	CSVAQGYNSPLHF
few	TRBV6-5	TRBJ1-1	.	TGTGCCAGCAGCCCTCGGGGTCCCTTGGGAGCTTTCTTT	CASSPRGPLGAFF
few	TRBV5-3	TRBJ1-1	.	.	CAPKLGDSALYLCAPLGGTEAFF
few	TRBV5-1	TRBJ1-1	TRBD1	TGCGCCAGCAGCCCCGGACAGGGGAAGACTGAAGCTTTCTTT	CASSPGQGKTEAFF
medium-sized	TRBV5-5	TRBJ2-7	TRBD1	TGTGCCAGCAGCTTGTCTTTCGGCAGGGGGTACGAGCAGTACTTC	CASSLSFGRGYEQYF
.	TRBV6-4	TRBJ2-1	TRBD1	TGTGCCAGCAGTGTTTCAGGGACAGGGGGGAATGAGCAGTTCTTC	CASSVSGTGGNEQFF
medium-sized	TRBV19	TRBJ1-2	TRBD1	TGTGCCAGTAGGGGACAGGGCAATAATGGCTACACCTTC	CASRGQGNNGYTF
medium-sized	TRBV19	TRBJ2-3	TRBD2	TGTGCCAGTAGTATAGCAGCGGGGGGAACCAGAGATACGCAGTATTTT	CASSIAAGGTRDTQYF
.	TRBV4-2	TRBJ1-6	.	TGTGCCAGCAGCCAAGAACCTCGGGGACGACCCCTCCACTTT	CASSQEPRGRPLHF
.	TRBV5-1	TRBJ2-1	TRBD1	TGCGCCAGCAGCTTGGGGGGACAGGCAGTCAAGAATGAGCAGTTCTTC	CASSLGGQAVKNEQFF
.	TRBV6-2/TRBV6-3	TRBJ1-1	.	TGTGCCAGCGGAGGGAGTTTTCGCATGAACACTGAAGCTTTCTTT	CASGGSFRMNTEAFF
large	TRBV29-1	TRBJ2-1	.	TGCAGCGTTCGACTCCGGGACACCTACAATGAGCAGTTCTTC	CSVRLRDTYNEQFF
.	TRBV11-2	TRBJ2-7	.	TGTGCCAGCAGCTCCCGATTAATGGAAGAGCAGTACTTC	CASSSRLMEEQYF
.	TRBV7-9	TRBJ2-1	.	TGTGCCAGCAGCTTAAGGCAGGACGGGTATGAGCAGTTCTTC	CASSLRQDGYEQFF
.	TRBV6-1	TRBJ2-6	.	TGTGCCAGCAGTGAAGAACCGGGCTTTGGGGCCAACGTCCTGACTTTC	CASSEEPGFGANVLTF
medium-sized	TRBV19	TRBJ1-2	TRBD1	TGTGCCAGTAGTCCGGCGGACAGGGCGGACTATGGCTACACCTTC	CASSPADRADYGYTF
few	TRBV6-4	TRBJ1-2	TRBD1	TGTGCCAGCATTGGGACAGTCTATGGCTACACCTTC	CASIGTVYGYTF
few	TRBV27	TRBJ2-7	TRBD2	TGTGCCAGCAGTCCTTCCCCGGGGGGGGGGCTTGGCGAGCAGTACTTC	CASSPSPGGGLGEQYF
.	TRBV29-1	TRBJ2-2	TRBD1	TGCAGCGTAGCGGGGACAGGGGCCGGGGAGCTGTTTTTT	CSVAGTGAGELFF
.	TRBV20-1	TRBJ2-1	.	TGCAGTGCTAGAGGGGCTAGCGAACATGAGCAGTTCTTC	CSARGASEHEQFF
.	TRBV20-1	TRBJ1-2	.	TGCAGTGCTAGAGATGTCGTCCAGGGCTATGGCTACACCTTC	CSARDVVQGYGYTF
.	TRBV5-1	TRBJ2-1	TRBD2	TGCGCCAGCAGCTTGGCACTAGCGGGGGGTCTGAATGAGCAGTTCTTC	CASSLALAGGLNEQFF
few	TRBV5-1	TRBJ2-3	TRBD2	TGCGCCAGCAGCCTGGACGGGGCGGGGGGTGCAGATACGCAGTATTTT	CASSLDGAGGADTQYF
large	TRBV29-1	TRBJ2-1	TRBD1	TGCAGCGTTGTCGACAGGGGACGGTACAGTGAGCAGTTCTTC	CSVVDRGRYSEQFF
medium-sized	TRBV18	TRBJ2-1	TRBD1	TGTGCCAGCTCACATACGACAGGGGATATCTATGAGCAGTTCTTC	CASSHTTGDIYEQFF
few	TRBV10-3	TRBJ2-1	TRBD1	TGTGCCATCAGTGCTATAACAGGGGGGAAAAATGAGCAGTTCTTC	CAISAITGGKNEQFF
.	TRBV12-5	TRBJ1-5	.	TGTGCTAGTGGTCCCTCCGAGGGGAATCAGCCCCAGCATTTT	CASGPSEGNQPQHF
.	TRBV14	TRBJ2-5	.	TGTGCCAGCAGCAAAGAGGGACTCTTGCGGGAGACCCAGTACTTC	CASSKEGLLRETQYF
many	TRBV27	TRBJ1-2	.	TGTGCCAGCAGTTCGACAGCTAACTATGGCTACACCTTC	CASSSTANYGYTF
many	TRBV30	TRBJ2-3	.	TGTGCCTGGAGCCTCAGGAGGGCCAGCACAGATACGCAGTATTTT	CAWSLRRASTDTQYF
few	TRBV7-2	TRBJ2-5	.	TGTGCCAGCAGCTTAGCGAGGCCCGAGACCCAGTACTTC	CASSLARPETQYF
few	TRBV25-1	TRBJ1-4	.	TGTGCCAGCAGCAAACTCGGAGAAAATGAAAAACTGTTTTTT	CASSKLGENEKLFF
medium-sized	TRBV29-1	TRBJ1-2	.	TGCAGCGTTGAGGGAGTCTCCCGCCATGGCTACACCTTC	CSVEGVSRHGYTF
.	TRBV18	TRBJ1-2	.	TGTGCCAGCTCACCACGAAGCGGGGACGGCTACACCTTC	CASSPRSGDGYTF
.	TRBV5-1	TRBJ2-5	TRBD1	TGCGCCAGCAGCTTGGGCCCCCAACCGGGACAGATTCCAGAGACCCAGTACTTC	CASSLGPQPGQIPETQYF
many	TRBV6-1	TRBJ2-2	.	TGTGCCAGCAGTGAAGGCATAACCGGGGAGCTGTTTTTT	CASSEGITGELFF
many	TRBV6-5	TRBJ1-3	.	TGTGCCAGCTCGATCCCGGATCTACCTGGAAACACCATATATTTT	CASSIPDLPGNTIYF
.	TRBV5-1	TRBJ2-5	.	TGCGCCAGCAGCTTGGATTCGGGGAAAGGGGAGACCCAGTACTTC	CASSLDSGKGETQYF
few	TRBV5-4	TRBJ2-3	TRBD2	TGTGCCAGCAGCCCTGGACTAAGCGGGGGCCTTAGCACAGATACGCAGTATTTT	CASSPGLSGGLSTDTQYF
.	TRBV29-1	TRBJ2-1	TRBD1	TGCAGCGTTGATGACAGGGGACGGTACAGTGAGCAGTTCTTC	CSVDDRGRYSEQFF
.	TRBV5-4	TRBJ1-1	.	TGTGCCAGCAGCTTAACTCGGGGAGGGACTGAAGCTTTCTTT	CASSLTRGGTEAFF
few	TRBV7-9	TRBJ1-3	.	TGTGCCAGCACCTCTTGGGGACATGGCTCTGGAAACACCATATATTTT	CASTSWGHGSGNTIYF
.	TRBV19	TRBJ1-3	.	TGTGCCAGTAGTATAGGGTACAGCGCCGGAAACACCATATATTTT	CASSIGYSAGNTIYF
.	TRBV5-1	TRBJ1-2	.	TGCGCCAGCAGCTTGGAAGGGATAGGCTACACCTTC	CASSLEGIGYTF
.	TRBV18	TRBJ1-2	TRBD1	TGTGCCAGCTCACAGACGAGATCGACAGGGGGCTATGGCTACACCTTC	CASSQTRSTGGYGYTF
.	TRBV11-2	TRBJ2-5	.	TGTGCCAGCAGCCCCCTCGGGGGCCAACAAGAGACCCAGTACTTC	CASSPLGGQQETQYF
.	TRBV5-1	TRBJ2-2	TRBD1	TGCGCCAGCAGCTTGCACCAGGGGGCGAACACCGGGGAGCTGTTTTTT	CASSLHQGANTGELFF